The source of this TCR beta chain is a study of blood T cell repertoires in COVID-19. Study context: Some COVID-19 samples were acute and others convalescent; all came from the United States, Italy and Spain. The analysed material was cDNA or gDNA that came from T cells, B-cell-depleted T cells, or PBMCs.

In the original analysis: Reference gene primers were amplified, and this amplification served to estimate nucleated cell counts. Method: immunoSEQ multiplex PCR; TCRdb's copy keeps in-frame clones and lacks some. V and J calls and clone size follow that table, whereas D and trimming were derived from the DNA. The sample contains roughly 180,000 clones, 75% to 90% of which appear only once. There are 13 residues in the CDR3. V was cut by 2 bases and J by 4 bases, with 7 bases left in between. Germline values: CDR1 SGHRS, CDR2 YFSETQ. The rearrangement uses TRBV5-1 and TRBJ2-1; tentative D call: TRBD2 (5 bases). This TCR was sampled from a woman in her sixties with acute or convalescent COVID-19. The sequencing input was peripheral blood. For the CDR3, the DNA is TGCGCCAGCAGCTTTACTAGTTACAATGAGCAGTTCTTC. The encoded protein is CASSFTSYNEQFF. Using reference TRBV5-1 and TRBJ2-1 for the parts outside the CDR3, the full variable domain is KAGVTQTPRYLIKTRGQQVTLSCSPISGHRSVSWYQQTPGQGLQFLFEYFSETQRNKGNFPGRFSGRQFSNSRSEMNVSTLELGDSALYLCASSFTSYNEQFFGPGTRLTVL.